The next 30 T cell receptor beta chains were all read from a single sample in a study of blood T cells in healthy people across ages. It was with a sample-barcoded 5' primer and a J-beta primer mix that a second PCR of about 6 to 12 cycles was run. In TCRdb, the 5' RACE reads were re-called with MiXCR into one record per CDR3 protein. The data contain over a million distinct CDR3 sequences, 25% of them singletons. The data were also submitted as part of a second study, on T cells of mothers and their children.

The sequenced sample consisted of blood. These receptors all come from a girl aged 2-10 years in good health.

This clonotype was observed a handful of times. The V and J genes are TRBV7-2 and TRBJ2-7; D is undetermined. V lost 6 bases to trimming and J lost 2 bases, with 14 bases between them. Per germline, CDR1 SGHTA and CDR2 FQGNSA. The CDR3 is 14 residues long. Written as DNA, the CDR3 is TGTGCCAGCAGTCTCTTGGGGTCCGCCTACGAGCAGTACTTC. This sequence encodes CASSLLGSAYEQYF.

This clonotype was detected only a few times. The chain recombines TRBV11-2 with TRBJ2-1; perhaps TRBD2 as D (6 bases). The J call could be wrong; TRBJ2-5 is a better fit for the DNA end. Germline-derived CDR1 and CDR2 are SGHAT and FQNNGV. The CDR3 is 14 amino acids. The CDR3 coding sequence is TGTGCCAGCAGCCTCGGTTCGGGGGTGGAGCCCCAGTACTTC. Protein product: CASSLGSGVEPQYF.

The sample holds a few counts of this clonotype. The chain couples TRBV20-1 to TRBJ1-1; no firm D call. V lost 5 bases to trimming and J lost 7 bases, with 17 bases between them. The CDR3 consists of 13 residues. Germline CDR1 DFQATT, CDR2 SNEGSKA (reference sequence). The CDR3 DNA reads TGCAGTGCTTCCAGAGTAGCGTTAAGTGAAGCTTTCTTT. Its translation: CSASRVALSEAFF.

This clonotype was observed a handful of times. A junction boundary mismatches the germline segment, possibly from a read error. The rearrangement uses TRBV7-2 and TRBJ1-4; 7 bases align to TRBD1. The CDR3 totals 16 residues. In germline, CDR1 is SGHTA, CDR2 FQGNSA. CDR3 region: CASSLAGTATNEKLFF. CDR3 DNA sequence: TGTGCCAGCAGCTTAGCCGGGACAGCTACTAATGAAAAACTGTTCTTT.

This clonotype was counted between two and nine times. The genes are TRBV12-5 and TRBJ2-5, with D hard to call. The last part of the DNA fits TRBJ2-7 better; the J call may be wrong. CDR3 size: 14 residues. Germline values: CDR1 LGHNT, CDR2 FRNRAP. Written as DNA, the CDR3 is TGTGCTAGTGGCAACTCGGAAGTTTACTACGAGCAGTACTTC. It yields the protein CASGNSEVYYEQYF.

The CDR3 spells CSVDRGRGSYNEQFF. The CDR3 region has the DNA TGCAGCGTTGACCGCGGGAGGGGCTCCTACAATGAGCAGTTCTTC. V and J are TRBV29-1 and TRBJ2-1; 9 nucleotides align to TRBD2. The V and J ends lost 3 bases and 0 bases, in that order; junction bases with no gene match: 3. The CDR3 has 15 amino acids. Germline values: CDR1 SQVTM, CDR2 ANQGSEA.

This chain connects TRBV12-3 or TRBV12-4 to TRBJ2-1; the D gene is possibly TRBD1 (5 bases). The CDR3 extends over 14 amino acids. Between the trimmed V and J ends, which lost 5 bases and 8 bases, there was a span of 16 bases. CDR3 bases: TGTGCCAGCAGTCTTATCAGGGTTAACGATGAGCAGTTCTTC. Translating gives CASSLIRVNDEQFF.

This clonotype was counted a few times. DNA for the CDR3: TGCAGTGCTCGGACAGTCCAGAGTCACAATGAGCAGTTCTTC. Protein: CSARTVQSHNEQFF. The chain joins TRBV20-1 to TRBJ2-1; D perhaps matches TRBD1 (6 bases). The germline V and J ends were trimmed by 5 bases and 5 bases, with 16 bases remaining between them. The CDR3 contains 14 residues. CDR1 is DFQATT and CDR2 is SNEGSKA in the germline V gene (reference sequence).

The rearrangement uses TRBV2 and TRBJ2-5; 8 nucleotides align to TRBD2. The DNA end favors TRBJ2-1, so the J call may be wrong. The length of the CDR3 is 15 residues. Germline V gene data show CDR1 as SNHLY and CDR2 as FYNNEI. CDR3 nucleotide sequence: TGTGCCAGCAGTGAAGCTAGCGGGACGGGCCATGAGCAGTTCTTC. Its protein product is CASSEASGTGHEQFF.

The chain carries TRBV2 and TRBJ1-4, with unresolved D. CDR1 and CDR2 (germline): SNHLY, FYNNEI. The CDR3 consists of 12 residues. Trimming took off 5 bases at V and 7 bases at J, with 8 bases between the two ends. Here the CDR3 reads CASSTKGEKLFF. The DNA of the CDR3 is TGTGCCAGCAGTACTAAGGGTGAAAAACTGTTTTTT.

This clonotype occurred a few times. V and J are TRBV2 and TRBJ1-4; tentatively, D is TRBD1 (5 bases). The CDR3 contains 14 residues. V gave up 7 bases and J gave up 6 bases, with 15 bases separating them. Looked up from germline, CDR1 is SNHLY and CDR2 is FYNNEI. This CDR3 reads CASTGEEVYEKLFF. CDR3 in DNA: TGTGCCAGCACGGGGGAGGAGGTTTATGAAAAACTGTTTTTT.

The DNA of the CDR3 is TGCAGCGCAGCCACAGCTTACGAGCAGTACTTC. Amino acid sequence: CSAATAYEQYF. The gene calls are TRBV29-1 and TRBJ2-7; no clear D gene. Trimming cost V 7 bases and J 4 bases, with 11 bases left between them. This CDR3 is 11 amino acids long. Germline V gene lookup returns CDR1 SQVTM and CDR2 ANQGSEA.

This clonotype was seen more than once but under ten times. This chain connects TRBV15 to TRBJ2-3; D not certain. The ends were cut back, 7 bases at V and 5 bases at J, with 13 bases in the middle. CDR1 and CDR2 (germline): LNHNV, YYDKDF (reference sequence). The CDR3 sequence is 13 residues long. In DNA form, the CDR3 reads TGTGCCACCACCTCTACAAGCTTAGATACGCAGTATTTT. Protein sequence: CATTSTSLDTQYF.

The rearrangement uses TRBV7-2 and TRBJ2-5; D call uncertain. The DNA matches TRBJ2-7 better at its end, which makes the J call doubtful. CDR1 and CDR2 from the germline V gene are SGHTA and FQGNSA. CDR3 size: 12 residues. CDR3 nucleotide sequence: TGTGCCAGCAGCTTACCGCGCTACGAGCAGTACTTC. Residues: CASSLPRYEQYF.

The rearrangement joins TRBV11-2 to TRBJ2-3; the D call may be TRBD1 or TRBD2 (5 bases each). In germline, CDR1 is SGHAT, CDR2 FQNNGV. CDR3 length equals 15 residues. V lost 1 base, J lost 7 bases, and 15 bases lay in between. CDR3 bases: TGTGCCAGCAGCTTAGGTGGGATGGGGGAGAATACGCAGTATTTT. This codes for CASSLGGMGENTQYF.

This clonotype was observed a few times. This chain uses TRBV7-8 with TRBJ1-2; tentatively, D is TRBD1 (6 bases). V was shortened by 5 bases and J by 3 bases, with 13 bases between the two germline ends. The CDR3 is 14 residues long. Germline V gene lookup returns CDR1 SGHVS and CDR2 FQNEAQ. CDR3 region: CASSQAQGYYGYTF. CDR3 nucleotide sequence: TGTGCCAGCAGCCAAGCACAGGGATACTATGGCTACACCTTC.

V is TRBV7-2 and J is TRBJ2-7; 9 positions agree with TRBD2. Germline values: CDR1 SGHTA, CDR2 FQGNSA. The CDR3 is made up of 16 amino acids. V gave up 1 base and J gave up 3 bases; unmatched junction bases: 7. CDR3 sequence reads: CASSLVSGGPGYEQYF. In DNA form, the CDR3 reads TGTGCCAGCAGCTTAGTAAGCGGGGGGCCGGGCTACGAGCAGTACTTC.

In this sample, this clonotype turned up a few times. V usage is TRBV20-1 and J usage is TRBJ2-5, with D uncertain. The J call may be mistaken, given a closer DNA end match to TRBJ2-7. Germline-derived CDR1 and CDR2 are DFQATT and SNEGSKA (reference sequence). There are 15 residues in the CDR3. The CDR3 spells CSAREGLELSYEQYF. DNA for the CDR3: TGCAGTGCTAGAGAGGGTCTTGAGCTCTCCTACGAGCAGTACTTC.

The rearrangement links TRBV29-1 to TRBJ1-2; TRBD1 agrees at 7 bases. The germline V gene has CDR1 SQVTM and CDR2 ANQGSEA. CDR3 length: 14 residues. V was clipped by 3 bases and J by 4 bases; unmatched bases: 8. The CDR3: CSVDMAGGVYGYTF. The DNA of the CDR3 is TGCAGCGTTGATATGGCAGGGGGAGTCTATGGCTACACCTTC.

In its sample, this clonotype was seen a few times. This chain uses TRBV4-3 with TRBJ1-2; no clear D gene. This CDR3 comprises 15 residues. The V and J ends lost 0 bases and 0 bases respectively, with 8 bases between them. Germline loops: CDR1 LGHNA, CDR2 YSLEER. The CDR3 coding sequence is TGCGCCAGCAGCCAAGACAGGTTTACTAACTATGGCTACACCTTC. It yields the protein CASSQDRFTNYGYTF.

This rearrangement joins TRBV15 to TRBJ2-5; D remains ambiguous. CDR1 is LNHNV, CDR2 YYDKDF, per germline (reference sequence). The CDR3 extends over 15 amino acids. Trimming removed 2 bases from V and 1 base from J, with 11 bases in between. The CDR3, as DNA: TGTGCCACCAGCAGACCCCATAGTTTCCAAGAGACCCAGTACTTC. This encodes CATSRPHSFQETQYF.

The chain has TRBV12-3 or TRBV12-4 and TRBJ1-1, with D uncertain. The V gene lost 6 bases and the J gene lost 6 bases, with 11 bases spanning the gap. This CDR3 comprises 12 residues. The CDR3 nucleotides are TGTGCCAGCAGCTATCCGGGCCCTGAAGCTTTCTTT. Translated, it gives CASSYPGPEAFF.

This chain uses TRBV10-3 with TRBJ2-7; TRBD1 matches at 7 bases. This CDR3 is 14 amino acids long. CDR1 and CDR2 from the germline V gene are ENHRY and SYGVKD. V lost 3 bases to trimming and J lost 12 bases; unmatched junction nucleotides: 14. This CDR3 reads CAISDPRQGPLPYF. CDR3 nucleotides: TGTGCCATCAGTGACCCAAGACAGGGCCCCCTCCCGTACTTC.

This clonotype has just a few counts. Here the CDR3 reads CASSPFGGLVQETQYF. The CDR3 DNA sequence: TGCGCCAGCAGCCCTTTTGGAGGGCTAGTACAAGAGACCCAGTACTTC. This chain uses TRBV4-1 with TRBJ2-5; the D gene is possibly TRBD2 (6 bases). Germline V gene data show CDR1 as MGHRA and CDR2 as YSYEKL. Trimming pared 4 bases from V and 2 bases from J, leaving 17 bases between. The CDR3 is made up of 16 amino acids.

The table lists this clonotype with a few counts. The V call is TRBV2, the J call TRBJ1-2; tentative D call: TRBD1 (6 bases). The V end lost 11 bases, the J end lost 7 bases, and 17 bases lay between the germline ends. The CDR3 is 12 residues long. The germline V gene has CDR1 SNHLY and CDR2 FYNNEI. DNA for the CDR3: TGTGCCGCACGGGACAACACCAGTGGCTACACCTTC. Its protein is CAARDNTSGYTF.

This chain links TRBV5-1 with TRBJ2-5; D might be TRBD1 (6 bases). Near its end, the DNA agrees better with TRBJ2-1, so the J call may be wrong. Germline CDR1 reads SGHRS; CDR2 reads YFSETQ. This CDR3 is 13 amino acids long. The CDR3 protein is CASSPDSVNEQFF. The CDR3 DNA follows: TGCGCCAGCAGCCCGGACAGTGTCAATGAGCAGTTCTTC.

The genes are TRBV6-5 and TRBJ1-6; D is undetermined. From germline, CDR1 is MNHEY and CDR2 SVGAGI. Trimming shortened V by 0 bases and J by 10 bases, and 19 bases separated the two germline ends. The CDR3 extends over 17 amino acids. In DNA form, the CDR3 reads TGTGCCAGCAGTTACTCGATTCACGGGTCCGCGGGGTCACCCCTCCACTTT. This sequence encodes CASSYSIHGSAGSPLHF.

The chain employs TRBV7-9 and TRBJ2-5; D gene unclear. V dropped 7 bases and J dropped 7 bases, with 13 bases sitting between them. This CDR3 contains 12 residues. CDR1 SEHNR and CDR2 FQNEAQ come from the germline V gene (reference sequence). CDR3 DNA: TGTGCCAGCACCGGAGTGGTAGGGACCCAGTACTTC. This sequence encodes CASTGVVGTQYF.

This clonotype has more than one count but fewer than ten. This chain's CDR3 is CSAVPTAGFEGYTF. The DNA of the CDR3 is TGCAGCGCCGTACCAACAGCGGGCTTTGAGGGCTACACCTTC. The chain joins TRBV29-1 to TRBJ1-2; D call uncertain. Germline CDR1 SQVTM, CDR2 ANQGSEA. The CDR3 runs 14 residues. Trimming removed 7 bases at V and 8 bases at J, with 23 bases between.

In its sample, this clonotype was seen a few times. The rearrangement uses TRBV7-9 and TRBJ1-2; a weak D match, TRBD1 (5 bases). From germline, CDR1 is SEHNR and CDR2 FQNEAQ (reference sequence). V was trimmed by 2 bases and J by 4 bases, leaving 14 bases between them. This CDR3 contains 15 residues. The CDR3 DNA sequence: TGTGCCAGCAGCTTACTGCTCGACAGCCTCTATGGCTACACCTTC. Encoded protein: CASSLLLDSLYGYTF.